These 21 T cell receptor beta chains originate from one sample sequenced in a study of OX40 agonist ivuxolimab in advanced cancers. This table comes from immunoSEQ multiplex PCR, and its TCRdb copy is limited to in-frame clones, with some not included. The sample records fewer than 20,000 clones, around 78% being singletons. The sequences come from CD4+ or CD8+ T cells sorted from blood, collected in a trial of the OX40 agonist ivuxolimab. These TCRs come from an adult with an advanced solid tumor such as melanoma, head and neck, liver or kidney cancer.

Concerning this clone: In the same sample, other DNA sequences code for this CDR3. CDR3 in amino acids: CASSRTEAFF. The CDR3 bases are TGTGCCAGCAGCCGTACTGAAGCTTTCTTT. The chain joins TRBV6-6 to TRBJ1-1; D call uncertain. The CDR3 has 10 amino acids. The ends were cut back, 6 bases at V and 5 bases at J, with 4 bases in the middle. The V gene's germline CDR1 is MNHNY and CDR2 SVGAGI (reference sequence).

CDR3 bases: TGCAGCGTCGACCTTATCAGGGGAGAGACCCAGTACTTC. Translated: CSVDLIRGETQYF. The genes are TRBV29-1 and TRBJ2-5, with a weak D call TRBD1 (6 bases). CDR1 is SQVTM, CDR2 ANQGSEA, per germline. The CDR3 is made up of 13 amino acids. Trimming shortened V by 6 bases and J by 4 bases, and 15 bases separated the two germline ends.

The rearrangement links TRBV6-6 to TRBJ2-3; weak D call: TRBD2 (6 bases). V lost 7 bases and J lost 2, with 10 bases in between. The CDR3 has 13 residues. Germline V gene sequence: CDR1 MNHNY, CDR2 SVGAGI (reference sequence). The CDR3 loop is CASTAGYTDTQYF. The CDR3 DNA reads TGTGCCAGCACGGCGGGATACACAGATACGCAGTATTTT.

The chain employs TRBV5-1 and TRBJ1-1; tentatively, D is TRBD1 (5 bases). V lost 1 base and J 3 bases, leaving 13 bases between the germline ends. The CDR3 has 15 amino acids. CDR1 and CDR2 from the germline V gene are SGHRS and YFSETQ. The chain's CDR3 is CASSLWGSSDTEAFF. The CDR3 coding sequence is TGCGCCAGCAGCTTGTGGGGGTCCAGCGACACTGAAGCTTTCTTT.

This chain connects TRBV18 to TRBJ1-6, with a possible D match to TRBD1 (6 bases). The CDR3 is made up of 14 amino acids. V was clipped by 3 bases and J by 14 bases, with 17 bases between them. Germline V gene lookup returns CDR1 KGHSH and CDR2 LQKENI. CDR3 bases: TGTGCCAGCTCACCGGGGCAGGGGTCCTTCGCCCTCCACTTT. Translation gives CASSPGQGSFALHF.

In the case of this clone: A much bigger clone sits one base away, suggesting this may be a read error. The V gene is TRBV5-1, the J gene TRBJ2-7; 9 nucleotides match TRBD2. The CDR3 covers 15 residues. V lost 0 bases to trimming and J lost 2 bases; unmatched junction nucleotides: 3. The germline gives CDR1 SGHRS, CDR2 YFSETQ. The CDR3 bases are TGCGCCAGCAGCTTGGGGGCTAGCGGGGCCTACGAGCAGTACTTC. This codes for CASSLGASGAYEQYF.

This clone came up once. J is TRBJ1-5 and V is TRBV27; 10 bases map to TRBD1. Germline CDR1 reads MNHEY; CDR2 reads SMNVEV (reference sequence). This CDR3 is built from 15 residues. Germline trimming cut 2 bases from V and 7 bases from J; bases unmatched to any gene: 5. CDR3 bases: TGTGCCAGCAGTTTAGTGGGACAGGGGAGGCAGCCCCAGCATTTT. The encoded protein is CASSLVGQGRQPQHF.

In its sample, this clone was seen once. The V gene is TRBV7-3, the J gene TRBJ2-5; the match to TRBD2 covers 12 bases. J gave up 4 bases and V 5 bases, and 5 bases lay outside the gene matches. Germline CDR1 and CDR2: SGHTA and FQGTGA. This CDR3 comprises 15 residues. DNA for the CDR3: TGTGCCAGCAGCCAACTAGCGGGGGGCGGAGAGACCCAGTACTTC. This translates into CASSQLAGGGETQYF.

V gene TRBV10-3 combines with J gene TRBJ2-1, with D possibly being TRBD1 or TRBD2 (5 bases each). Trimming left V 7 bases short and J 0 bases short, with 7 bases between. Germline V gives CDR1 ENHRY, CDR2 SYGVKD. The CDR3 consists of 13 residues. The CDR3 is CAIKGPSYNEQFF. The DNA for the CDR3 is TGTGCCATCAAGGGACCCTCCTACAATGAGCAGTTCTTC.

This clone was observed a handful of times. The chain couples TRBV2 to TRBJ2-4, with 8 bases identical to TRBD2. The CDR3 contains 15 residues. The germline V gene has CDR1 SNHLY and CDR2 FYNNEI. V lost 8 bases to trimming and J lost 1 base; unmatched junction nucleotides: 7. The CDR3 region is CASFSTSGAKNIQYF. CDR3 nucleotides: TGTGCCAGCTTTTCTACTAGCGGTGCCAAAAACATTCAGTACTTC.

The CDR3 reads CSVDGTAGNTIYF. The CDR3 bases are TGCAGCGTTGACGGGACAGCAGGAAACACCATATATTTT. V gene TRBV29-1 combines with J gene TRBJ1-3, with TRBD1 matching over 7 bases. The J segment lost 4 bases and the V segment lost 3 bases, leaving 3 bases of the junction unmatched. This CDR3 is 13 amino acids long. Per germline, CDR1 SQVTM and CDR2 ANQGSEA.

V and J are TRBV6-5 and TRBJ1-5; D not certain. This CDR3 is 13 amino acids long. Looked up from germline, CDR1 is MNHEY and CDR2 is SVGAGI. V was pared by 3 bases and J by 4 bases, with 7 bases between. The CDR3 DNA sequence: TGTGCCAGCAGTTATAACCTGAATCAGCCCCAGCATTTT. This translates into CASSYNLNQPQHF.

This chain connects TRBV6-5 to TRBJ2-2; TRBD1 is a possible D gene (6 bases). V was pared by 6 bases and J by 1 base, with 9 bases between. This CDR3 has 14 residues. The germline gives CDR1 MNHEY, CDR2 SVGAGI. The CDR3 DNA is TGTGCCAGCAGCCCGACAGGGAACACCGGGGAGCTGTTTTTT. Its translation: CASSPTGNTGELFF.

V usage is TRBV19 and J usage is TRBJ1-6; 8 bases map to TRBD1. CDR1 is LNHDA and CDR2 is SQIVND in the germline V gene (reference sequence). The length of the CDR3 is 13 residues. V shed 9 bases, J shed 6 bases, and the junction held 4 bases outside the gene matches. The CDR3 bases are TGTGCCAGCGCGCAGGGGGCTAATTCACCCCTCCACTTT. The encoded protein is CASAQGANSPLHF.

J is TRBJ1-1 and V is TRBV12-5, with a tentative D call TRBD1 (5 bases). With 2 bases removed from V and 5 bases from J, the gap between germline ends came to 12 bases. The germline V gene encodes CDR1 LGHNT and CDR2 FRNRAP. The CDR3 totals 14 residues. CDR3 DNA sequence: TGTGCTAGTGGTTTGAGGGGTCACAGGACTGAAGCTTTCTTT. It encodes CASGLRGHRTEAFF.

The V gene is TRBV5-1, the J gene TRBJ2-1, with D perhaps TRBD1 or TRBD2 (5 bases each). Germline CDR1 and CDR2: SGHRS and YFSETQ. The V end lost 3 bases, the J end lost 8 bases, and 15 bases lay between the germline ends. This CDR3 has 14 amino acids. The CDR3 spells CASSSRRDGDEQFF. As DNA, the CDR3 is TGCGCCAGCAGCTCTCGACGGGACGGGGATGAGCAGTTCTTC.

Concerning this clone: This could be a read error, since a much larger clone is one nucleotide away. This chain connects TRBV7-3 to TRBJ2-1; 11 nucleotides match TRBD2. Germline values: CDR1 SGHTA, CDR2 FQGTGA. This CDR3 contains 15 residues. The CDR3 DNA is TGTGCCAGCAGCTTCACTAGCGGGAGTTTCGATGAGCGGTTCTTC. Encoded protein: CASSFTSGSFDERFF.

This clone was detected a few times. The chain has TRBV7-8 and TRBJ2-1; tentatively, D is TRBD1 or TRBD2 (5 bases each). This CDR3 spans 13 amino acids. Deletions cut 2 bases from V and 10 bases from J, with 12 bases between. CDR1 and CDR2 (germline): SGHVS, FQNEAQ. CDR3 sequence: CASSLRGREEQFF. CDR3 DNA sequence: TGTGCCAGCAGCTTAAGGGGACGGGAAGAGCAGTTCTTC.

The gene calls are TRBV18 and TRBJ2-3, with 7 bases fitting TRBD1. From germline, CDR1 is KGHSH and CDR2 LQKENI. The trim removed 4 bases at V and 3 bases at J, leaving 4 bases unmatched. The CDR3 runs to 14 residues. Written as DNA, the CDR3 is TGTGCCAGCTCACAAGGGACAGAGACAGATACGCAGTATTTT. Translating it yields CASSQGTETDTQYF.

This clone was detected a few times. The chain combines TRBV6-5 with TRBJ1-1; D is unclear. Germline values: CDR1 MNHEY, CDR2 SVGAGI. The CDR3 is made up of 13 amino acids. Trimming left V 0 bases short and J 1 base short, with 3 bases between. CDR3 amino acids: CASSYSKNTEAFF. In DNA, the CDR3 is TGTGCCAGCAGTTACTCAAAGAACACTGAAGCTTTCTTT.

The rearrangement joins TRBV28 to TRBJ1-2, with no clear D. The ends were cut back, 3 bases at V and 0 bases at J, with 8 bases in the middle. The CDR3 runs to 14 residues. CDR1 and CDR2 from the germline V gene are MDHEN and SYDVKM. For the CDR3, the DNA is TGTGCCAGCAGTTTTCAGCCCACTAACTATGGCTACACCTTC. Its protein product is CASSFQPTNYGYTF.